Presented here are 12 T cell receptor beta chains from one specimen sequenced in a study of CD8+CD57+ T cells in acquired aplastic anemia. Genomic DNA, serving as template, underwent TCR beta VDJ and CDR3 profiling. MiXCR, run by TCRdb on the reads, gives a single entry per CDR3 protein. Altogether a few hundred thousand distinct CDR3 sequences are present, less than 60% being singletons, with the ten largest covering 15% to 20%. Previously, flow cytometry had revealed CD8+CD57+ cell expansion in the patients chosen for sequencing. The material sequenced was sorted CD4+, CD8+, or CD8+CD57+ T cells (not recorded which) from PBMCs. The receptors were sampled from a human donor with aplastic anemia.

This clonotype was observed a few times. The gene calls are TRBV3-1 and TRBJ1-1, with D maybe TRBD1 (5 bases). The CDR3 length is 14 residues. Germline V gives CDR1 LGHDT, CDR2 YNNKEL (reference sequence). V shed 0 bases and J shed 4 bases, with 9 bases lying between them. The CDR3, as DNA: TGTGCCAGCAGCCAAGAAGGGGTTCCCACTGAAGCTTTCTTT. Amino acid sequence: CASSQEGVPTEAFF.

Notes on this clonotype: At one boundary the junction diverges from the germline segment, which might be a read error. The CDR3 loop reads CASSPVRGRTDTQYF. Written as DNA, the CDR3 is TGCGCCAGCAGCCCCGTCCGGGGGAGGACAGATACGCAGTATTTT. The chain couples TRBV7-2 to TRBJ2-3; D might be TRBD2 (6 bases). This CDR3 has 15 amino acids. Germline CDR1 is SGHTA and CDR2 is FQGNSA.

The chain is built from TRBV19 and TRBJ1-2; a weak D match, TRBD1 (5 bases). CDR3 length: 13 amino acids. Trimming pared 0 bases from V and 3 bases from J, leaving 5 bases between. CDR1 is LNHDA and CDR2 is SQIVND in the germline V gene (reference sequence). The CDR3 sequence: CASSIEGDYGYTF. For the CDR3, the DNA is TGTGCCAGTAGTATAGAGGGGGACTATGGCTACACCTTC.

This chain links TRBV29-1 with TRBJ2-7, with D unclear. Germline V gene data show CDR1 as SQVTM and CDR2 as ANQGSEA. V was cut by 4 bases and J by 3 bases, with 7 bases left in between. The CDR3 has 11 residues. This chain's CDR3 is CSVGNNYEQYF. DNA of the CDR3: TGCAGCGTTGGCAACAACTACGAGCAGTACTTC.

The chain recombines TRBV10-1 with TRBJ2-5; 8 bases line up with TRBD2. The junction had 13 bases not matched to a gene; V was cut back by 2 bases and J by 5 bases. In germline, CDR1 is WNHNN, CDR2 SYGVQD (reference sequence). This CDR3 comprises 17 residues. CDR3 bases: TGCGCCAGCAGTGAGGGCTCGCTAGCGGGCGTCGAGGAGACCCAGTACTTC. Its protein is CASSEGSLAGVEETQYF.

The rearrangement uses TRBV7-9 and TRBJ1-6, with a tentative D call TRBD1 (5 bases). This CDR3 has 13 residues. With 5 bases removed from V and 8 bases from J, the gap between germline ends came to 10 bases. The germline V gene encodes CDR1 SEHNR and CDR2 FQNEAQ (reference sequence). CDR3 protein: CASSQGEDSPLHF. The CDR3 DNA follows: TGTGCCAGCAGCCAAGGGGAGGATTCACCCCTCCACTTT.

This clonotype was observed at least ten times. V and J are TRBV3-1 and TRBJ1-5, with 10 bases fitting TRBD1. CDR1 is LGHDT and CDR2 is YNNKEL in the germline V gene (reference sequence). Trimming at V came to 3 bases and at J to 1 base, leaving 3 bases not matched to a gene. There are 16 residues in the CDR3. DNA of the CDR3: TGTGCCAGCAGCCAGGAGGGACAGGGGAGCAATCAGCCCCAGCATTTT. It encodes CASSQEGQGSNQPQHF. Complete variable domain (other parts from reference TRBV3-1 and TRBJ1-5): DTAVSQTPKYLVTQMGNDKSIKCEQNLGHDTMYWYKQDSKKFLKIMFSYNNKELIINETVPNRFSPKSPDKAHLNLHINSLELGDSAVYFCASSQEGQGSNQPQHFGDGTRLSIL.

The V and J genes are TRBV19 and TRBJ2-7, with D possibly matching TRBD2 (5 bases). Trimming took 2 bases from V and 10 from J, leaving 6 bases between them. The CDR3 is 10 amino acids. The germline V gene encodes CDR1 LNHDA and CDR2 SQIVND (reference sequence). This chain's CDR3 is CASSISGQYF. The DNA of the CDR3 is TGTGCCAGTAGTATATCGGGACAGTACTTC.

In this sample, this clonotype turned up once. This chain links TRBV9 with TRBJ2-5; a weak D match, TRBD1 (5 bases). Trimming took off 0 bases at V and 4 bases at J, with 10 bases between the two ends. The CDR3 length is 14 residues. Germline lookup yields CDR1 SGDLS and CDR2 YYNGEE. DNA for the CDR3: TGTGCCAGCAGCGTAGGTTTGGGGCGAGAGACCCAGTACTTC. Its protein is CASSVGLGRETQYF.

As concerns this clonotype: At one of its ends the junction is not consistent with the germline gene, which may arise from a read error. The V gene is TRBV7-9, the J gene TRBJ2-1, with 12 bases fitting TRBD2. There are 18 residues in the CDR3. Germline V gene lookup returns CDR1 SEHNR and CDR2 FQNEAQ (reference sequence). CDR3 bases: TGTGCCAGCAGTCCAAACCTGCGACTAGCGGGAGATCGCAATGGGCAGTTCTTC. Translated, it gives CASSPNLRLAGDRNGQFF. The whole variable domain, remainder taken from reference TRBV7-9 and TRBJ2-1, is DTGVSQNPRHKITKRGQNVTFRCDPISEHNRLYWYRQTLGQGPEFLTYFQNEAQLEKSRLLSDRFSAERPKGSFSTLEIQRTEQGDSAMYLCASSPNLRLAGDRNGQFFGPGTRLTVL.

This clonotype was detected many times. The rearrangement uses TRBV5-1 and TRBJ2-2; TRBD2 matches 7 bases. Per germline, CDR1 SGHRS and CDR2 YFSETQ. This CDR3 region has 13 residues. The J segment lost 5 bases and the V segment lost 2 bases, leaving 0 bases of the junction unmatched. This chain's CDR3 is CASSFGGTGELFF. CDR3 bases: TGCGCCAGCAGCTTCGGGGGGACCGGGGAGCTGTTTTTT.

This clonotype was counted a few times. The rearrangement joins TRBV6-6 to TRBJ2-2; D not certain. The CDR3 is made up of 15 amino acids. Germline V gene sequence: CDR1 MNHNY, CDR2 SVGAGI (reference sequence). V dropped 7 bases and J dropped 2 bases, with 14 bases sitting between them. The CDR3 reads CASTPISPNTGELFF. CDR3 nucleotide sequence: TGTGCCAGCACCCCAATATCTCCTAACACCGGGGAGCTGTTTTTT.